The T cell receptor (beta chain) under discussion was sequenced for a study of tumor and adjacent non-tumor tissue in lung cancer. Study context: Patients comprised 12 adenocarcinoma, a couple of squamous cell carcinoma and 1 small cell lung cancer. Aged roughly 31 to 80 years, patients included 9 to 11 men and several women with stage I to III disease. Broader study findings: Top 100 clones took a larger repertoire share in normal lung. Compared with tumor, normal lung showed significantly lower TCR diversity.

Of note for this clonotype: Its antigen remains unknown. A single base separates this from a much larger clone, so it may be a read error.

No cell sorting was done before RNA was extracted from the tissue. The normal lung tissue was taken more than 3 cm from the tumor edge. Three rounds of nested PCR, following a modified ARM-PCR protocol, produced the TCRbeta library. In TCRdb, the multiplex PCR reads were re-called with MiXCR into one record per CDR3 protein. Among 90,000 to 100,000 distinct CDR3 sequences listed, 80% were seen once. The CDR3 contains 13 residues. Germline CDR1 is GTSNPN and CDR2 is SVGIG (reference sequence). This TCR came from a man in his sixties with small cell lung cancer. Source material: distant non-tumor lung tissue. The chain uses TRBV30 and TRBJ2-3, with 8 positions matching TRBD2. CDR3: CAWVSGGADTQNF. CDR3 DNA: TGTGCCTGGGTCTCCGGGGGGGCAGATACGCAGAATTTT. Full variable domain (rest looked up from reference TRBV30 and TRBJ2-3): SQTIHQWPATLVQPVGSPLSLECTVEGTSNPNLYWYRQAAGRGLQLLFYSVGIGQISSEVPQNLSASRPQDRQFILSSKKLLLSDSGFYLCAWVSGGADTQNFGPGTRLTVL.